Reported below is one T cell receptor (beta chain). The antigen is not known. This record comes from a study of T cell responses to AZD1222 COVID-19 vaccine. Findings of the study overall: In a largely white British group with more females than males, clonal diversity was possibly underestimated. Without day 14 samples, only post-peak T cell repertoires were studied.

CDR1 is KGHSH and CDR2 is LQKENI in the germline V gene. The CDR3 totals 13 residues. The V end lost 1 base, the J end lost 2 bases, and 5 bases lay between the germline ends. Here immunoSEQ multiplex PCR was the method, and the copy in TCRdb shows in-frame clones only, minus some. The sample lists roughly 150,000 clones; about 93% were seen once. The TCR sequence derives from an adult in good health. This sequence joins TRBV18 and TRBJ1-1; no clear D. The sequenced sample was peripheral blood, obtained on day 0 of AZD1222 vaccination. CDR3 residues: CASSPLLNTEAFF. Here the CDR3 DNA reads TGTGCCAGCTCACCACTCCTAAACACTGAAGCTTTCTTT.